Following are 23 T cell receptor beta chains from one sample sequenced in a study of blood T cells in healthy people across ages. Using a J-beta primer mix together with a sample-barcoded 5' primer, a second PCR was run for roughly 6 to 12 cycles. Using its own MiXCR run on the 5' RACE reads, TCRdb lists one record per CDR3 protein. This table has just over 1 million distinct CDR3 sequences, more than 40% appearing once. The sequenced sample consisted of blood. The receptors come from a woman in her fifties or sixties in good health.

In regard to this clonotype: One end of the junction fails to match germline, which may point to a read error. CDR3 coding DNA: TGTGTCACCAGCAGAGACCAAAACTTGGCTCTGAGGGGAGAGACCCAGTACTTC. Amino acids: CVTSRDQNLALRGETQYF. The chain has TRBV15 and TRBJ2-5; either TRBD1 or TRBD2 may fit D (5 bases each). Germline loops: CDR1 LNHNV, CDR2 YYDKDF (reference sequence). CDR3 length: 18 residues. The full variable domain, completed using reference TRBV15 and TRBJ2-5, is DAMVIQNPRYQVTQFGKPVTLSCSQTLNHNVMYWYQQKSSQAPKLLFHYYDKDFNNEADTPDNFQSRRPNTSFCFLDIRSPGLGDTAMYLCVTSRDQNLALRGETQYFGPGTRLLVL.

The rearrangement joins TRBV7-6 to TRBJ2-1; D might be TRBD2 (5 bases). V lost 6 bases, J lost 3 bases, and 15 bases lay in between. The germline CDR1 and CDR2 sequences are SGHVS and FNYEAQ. The CDR3 is 15 residues long. CDR3 region: CASRETISDYNEQFF. CDR3 DNA: TGTGCCAGCAGAGAAACGATTAGCGACTACAATGAGCAGTTCTTC.

V gene TRBV6-6 combines with J gene TRBJ2-1; tentatively, D is TRBD1 or TRBD2 (6 bases each). Germline lookup yields CDR1 MNHNY and CDR2 SVGAGI (reference sequence). This CDR3 is 13 amino acids long. Trimming took off 2 bases at V and 14 bases at J, with 16 bases between the two ends. This CDR3 reads CASSYTGTSQEFF. The CDR3 nucleotides are TGTGCCAGCAGTTACACAGGGACTTCCCAAGAGTTCTTC.

The chain joins TRBV5-1 to TRBJ1-2; D gene ambiguous. This CDR3 is 13 amino acids long. Germline loops: CDR1 SGHRS, CDR2 YFSETQ. V gave up 0 bases and J gave up 5 bases, with 8 bases separating them. DNA of the CDR3: TGCGCCAGCAGCTTGGGACCTATTTATGGCTACACCTTC. Encoded protein: CASSLGPIYGYTF.

This sequence joins TRBV4-2 and TRBJ2-3; D unresolved. The CDR3 runs to 14 residues. The germline V gene has CDR1 LGHNA and CDR2 YNFKEQ. Deletions cut 0 bases from V and 4 bases from J, with 8 bases between. The CDR3 coding sequence is TGTGCCAGCAGCCAAGAAGAATTCGCAGATACGCAGTATTTT. It translates to CASSQEEFADTQYF.

The rearrangement joins TRBV5-6 to TRBJ2-7; D might be TRBD1 (5 bases). The V end was cut by 2 bases, the J end by 1 base, with 16 bases between. The CDR3 totals 16 residues. CDR1 is SGHDT, CDR2 YYEEEE, per germline. This CDR3 is CASSFLTVSLSYEQYF. CDR3 sequence (DNA): TGTGCCAGCAGCTTCCTGACAGTGTCCCTATCCTACGAGCAGTACTTC.

This clonotype was observed a few times. The chain couples TRBV15 to TRBJ2-5, with 11 nucleotides matching TRBD2. The CDR3 runs 17 residues. CDR1 LNHNV and CDR2 YYDKDF come from the germline V gene (reference sequence). V was clipped by 1 base and J by 0 bases; unmatched bases: 4. The CDR3 loop reads CATSRVGTSGYQETQYF. The DNA of the CDR3 is TGTGCCACCAGCAGAGTTGGGACTAGCGGATACCAAGAGACCCAGTACTTC. The full variable domain, rest sourced from reference TRBV15 and TRBJ2-5, is DAMVIQNPRYQVTQFGKPVTLSCSQTLNHNVMYWYQQKSSQAPKLLFHYYDKDFNNEADTPDNFQSRRPNTSFCFLDIRSPGLGDTAMYLCATSRVGTSGYQETQYFGPGTRLLVL.

The count of this clonotype is one. The chain uses TRBV29-1 and TRBJ1-1; D gene ambiguous. This CDR3 region has 14 residues. CDR1 is SQVTM and CDR2 is ANQGSEA in the germline V gene. V lost 7 bases and J lost 6, with 21 bases in between. CDR3 bases: TGCAGCGCCGGGGAAGAGGGCGTTCGCGCTGAAGCTTTCTTT. The encoded protein is CSAGEEGVRAEAFF.

The V gene is TRBV7-2, the J gene TRBJ2-3; no clear D gene. The V gene lost 1 base and the J gene lost 6 bases, with 11 bases spanning the gap. The CDR3 consists of 14 residues. Germline V lookup: CDR1 SGHTA, CDR2 FQGNSA. CDR3 residues: CASSLEAAYDTQYF. The CDR3 region has the DNA TGTGCCAGCAGCTTAGAGGCTGCCTATGATACGCAGTATTTT.

This chain uses TRBV15 with TRBJ2-7; 8 nucleotides agree with TRBD2. The CDR3 is 19 residues long. Germline V gene lookup returns CDR1 LNHNV and CDR2 YYDKDF (reference sequence). Trimming took 0 bases from V and 3 from J; bases not matched to a gene: 16. CDR3 sequence reads: CATSRDEGGASGSVYEQYF. CDR3 bases: TGTGCCACCAGCAGAGATGAGGGGGGGGCTAGCGGGTCAGTCTACGAGCAGTACTTC.

The chain has TRBV6-1 and TRBJ2-1; 15 nucleotides line up with TRBD2. With V trimmed by 6 bases and J by 4 bases, 7 bases remained unmatched. In germline, CDR1 is MNHNS, CDR2 SASEGT. This CDR3 contains 17 residues. DNA for the CDR3: TGTGCCAGCAGCCCGGGACTAGCGGGAGGAGGATACAATGAGCAGTTCTTC. Its protein product is CASSPGLAGGGYNEQFF.

Worth noting for this clonotype: Germline and junction disagree at one end, which may indicate a read error. The chain links TRBV10-3 to TRBJ2-5; D may match TRBD1 or TRBD2 (7 bases each). Germline loops: CDR1 ENHRY, CDR2 SYGVKD. This CDR3 comprises 13 residues. CDR3 DNA: TGTACCATCAGGGGGGGGGTCCAAGAGACCCAGTACTTC. It encodes CTIRGGVQETQYF.

This clonotype appeared a single time. The chain is built from TRBV3-1 and TRBJ1-6, with D possibly TRBD1 on 5 matching bases. V lost 1 base and J lost 9, with 10 bases in between. CDR3 length: 14 amino acids. Germline loops: CDR1 LGHDT, CDR2 YNNKEL (reference sequence). The CDR3 loop is CASSQGQGVSPLHF. CDR3 coding DNA: TGTGCCAGCAGCCAAGGGCAGGGAGTTTCACCCCTCCACTTT.

The chain is built from TRBV20-1 and TRBJ1-4; possible D gene TRBD1, 6 bases. Trimming pared 3 bases from V and 3 bases from J, leaving 11 bases between. Germline V gene data show CDR1 as DFQATT and CDR2 as SNEGSKA (reference sequence). CDR3 size: 14 residues. As DNA, the CDR3 is TGCAGTGCTAGCCAGGGGTGGGCTAATGAAAAACTGTTTTTT. Protein sequence: CSASQGWANEKLFF.

This clonotype turned up a few times. The chain links TRBV10-3 to TRBJ1-6, with D possibly TRBD1 on 5 matching bases. Trimming pared 5 bases from V and 3 bases from J, leaving 14 bases between. From germline, CDR1 is ENHRY and CDR2 SYGVKD. The CDR3 contains 16 residues. This chain's CDR3 is CAISPGRTNYNSPLHF. The DNA of the CDR3 is TGTGCCATCAGTCCGGGCAGGACAAACTATAATTCACCCCTCCACTTT.

The V and J genes are TRBV27 and TRBJ2-1; the D is unclear. The CDR3 spans 15 residues. Germline CDR1 MNHEY, CDR2 SMNVEV (reference sequence). V was clipped by 6 bases and J by 8 bases, with 20 bases between them. CDR3 bases: TGTGCCAGCAGCCTGGGCAGCTCCGAGGAGTATGAGCAGTTCTTC. It translates to CASSLGSSEEYEQFF.

This clonotype was observed a handful of times. The V gene is TRBV29-1, the J gene TRBJ1-2, with D hard to call. The V and J ends lost 3 bases and 6 bases respectively, with 8 bases between them. The CDR3 contains 11 residues. Germline CDR1 reads SQVTM; CDR2 reads ANQGSEA. CDR3 DNA: TGCAGCGTTGAGAAATTTCATGGCTACACCTTC. Amino acids: CSVEKFHGYTF.

This clonotype has only one observation. The chain's CDR3 is CASSVPGGANEQYF. CDR3 bases: TGTGCCAGCAGCGTACCAGGGGGCGCGAACGAGCAGTACTTC. The chain uses TRBV7-9 and TRBJ2-5, with 8 bases aligning to TRBD1. Near its end, the DNA agrees better with TRBJ2-7, so the J call may be wrong. CDR1 is SEHNR and CDR2 is FQNEAQ in the germline V gene (reference sequence). This CDR3 region has 14 residues.

The chain has TRBV2 and TRBJ2-3, with D perhaps TRBD2 (6 bases). The V end was cut by 0 bases, the J end by 2 bases, with 9 bases between. CDR1 and CDR2 (germline): SNHLY, FYNNEI. The CDR3 has 15 amino acids. DNA of the CDR3: TGTGCCAGCAGTGAAGCGGGAGGCTACACAGATACGCAGTATTTT. It translates to CASSEAGGYTDTQYF.

V gene TRBV5-4 combines with J gene TRBJ2-1; TRBD2 agrees at 13 bases. Germline trimming cut 9 bases from V and 6 bases from J; bases unmatched to any gene: 9. The CDR3 extends over 15 amino acids. Looked up from germline, CDR1 is SGHNT and CDR2 is YYREEE (reference sequence). The CDR3 sequence: CAIPGLAGSPNEQFF. CDR3 DNA sequence: TGTGCCATTCCGGGACTAGCGGGATCTCCCAATGAGCAGTTCTTC.

The chain joins TRBV7-6 to TRBJ2-3; the match to TRBD2 covers 9 bases. The CDR3 contains 14 residues. From germline, CDR1 is SGHVS and CDR2 FNYEAQ. V lost 5 bases, J lost 8 bases, and 8 bases stayed unmatched. The CDR3 coding sequence is TGTGCCAGCAGCGAAGCGGGGGGAGTTTCTACGCAGTATTTT. Protein product: CASSEAGGVSTQYF.

The rearrangement links TRBV27 to TRBJ2-5, with a weak D call TRBD1 (5 bases). Germline CDR1 MNHEY, CDR2 SMNVEV (reference sequence). Trimming cost V 7 bases and J 11 bases, with 26 bases left between them. The CDR3 consists of 15 residues. In nucleotides, the CDR3 is TGTGCCAGCAACATGTTCCGGACACCCACCTACAAGCAGTACTTC. This encodes CASNMFRTPTYKQYF.

The V call is TRBV5-4, the J call TRBJ2-7; 10 positions match TRBD1. Germline CDR1 and CDR2: SGHNT and YYREEE (reference sequence). J gave up 6 bases and V 1 base, and 4 bases lay outside the gene matches. The CDR3 totals 14 residues. The DNA for the CDR3 is TGTGCCAGCAGCTTGCTGGGACAGGGGAGCGAGCAGTACTTC. Its protein product is CASSLLGQGSEQYF.